The 25 T cell receptor beta chains below all came from one sample that was sequenced in a study of T cell repertoires in breast cancer. Paired alpha-beta TCRs of CD8+ T cells were analyzed by expanded emulsion RT-PCR. Unpaired genes were suppressed by blocking oligonucleotides during a second nested PCR. TCRdb fed the emulsion pairing reads into MiXCR, producing one record per CDR3 protein. Here the sample spans about 40,000 distinct CDR3 sequences, under 50% being singletons. The sequenced sample was CD8+ T cells. These receptors were obtained from a pool of human donors with breast cancer or a healthy control (not recorded which).

The gene calls are TRBV24-1 and TRBJ2-5, with 8 bases that match TRBD1. Per germline, CDR1 KGHDR and CDR2 SFDVKD. Unmatched junction bases numbered 1, after V lost 4 bases and J lost 4 bases. The CDR3 loop spans 13 amino acids. This CDR3 reads CATSEDRGETQYF. The DNA of the CDR3 is TGTGCCACCAGTGAAGACAGGGGAGAGACCCAGTACTTC.

To note about this clonotype: The junction departs from germline at one end; a sequencing error may be responsible. The chain carries TRBV27 and TRBJ1-6, with a tentative D call TRBD1 (5 bases). The germline CDR1 and CDR2 sequences are MNHEY and SMNVEV (reference sequence). CDR3 length: 14 amino acids. This chain's CDR3 is CAGSLRAGHPPLHF. The CDR3 nucleotides are TGTGCCGGCAGCCTTAGGGCAGGGCACCCACCCCTCCACTTT.

The chain combines TRBV7-9 with TRBJ2-3, with 9 positions matching TRBD2. J was trimmed by 4 bases and V by 1 base; bases with no gene match: 3. Germline-derived CDR1 and CDR2 are SEHNR and FQNEAQ (reference sequence). CDR3 length: 15 amino acids. The chain's CDR3 is CASSLVSGRADTQYF. The CDR3 DNA is TGTGCCAGCAGCTTAGTTAGCGGGAGAGCAGATACGCAGTATTTT. Complete variable domain (other parts from reference TRBV7-9 and TRBJ2-3): DTGVSQNPRHKITKRGQNVTFRCDPISEHNRLYWYRQTLGQGPEFLTYFQNEAQLEKSRLLSDRFSAERPKGSFSTLEIQRTEQGDSAMYLCASSLVSGRADTQYFGPGTRLTVL.

The sample holds many counts of this clonotype. The J gene is TRBJ2-7, the V gene TRBV6-6; tentatively, D is TRBD1 (5 bases). Germline CDR1 MNHNY, CDR2 SVGAGI (reference sequence). The V and J ends lost 2 bases and 0 bases respectively, with 8 bases between them. This CDR3 comprises 14 residues. In nucleotides, the CDR3 is TGTGCCAGCAGTTACGGGGCGGACTCCTACGAGCAGTACTTC. It encodes CASSYGADSYEQYF.

The chain has TRBV29-1 and TRBJ1-2; perhaps TRBD1 as D (6 bases). Per germline, CDR1 SQVTM and CDR2 ANQGSEA. This CDR3 has 12 amino acids. Deletions cut 7 bases from V and 0 bases from J, with 9 bases between. The CDR3 loop is CSGYRANYGYTF. The DNA for the CDR3 is TGCAGCGGTTACAGGGCTAACTATGGCTACACCTTC.

This chain uses TRBV9 with TRBJ2-3; 9 bases line up with TRBD2. The V gene's germline CDR1 is SGDLS and CDR2 YYNGEE. There are 14 residues in the CDR3. Unmatched junction bases numbered 3, after V lost 3 bases and J lost 4 bases. The CDR3 spells CASSASGNPDTQYF. The CDR3 nucleotides are TGTGCCAGCAGCGCTAGCGGGAACCCAGATACGCAGTATTTT.

The CDR3 sequence: CASSLALGSGGGSSYNEQFF. The DNA for the CDR3 is TGTGCCAGCAGCTTAGCGTTGGGTAGCGGGGGAGGCAGCTCCTACAATGAGCAGTTCTTC. The chain couples TRBV7-6 to TRBJ2-1; the match to TRBD2 covers 9 bases. Germline trimming cut 0 bases from V and 0 bases from J; bases unmatched to any gene: 12. This CDR3 spans 20 amino acids. Germline V lookup: CDR1 SGHVS, CDR2 FNYEAQ. Variable domain in full (rest from reference TRBV7-6 and TRBJ2-1): GAGVSQSPRYKVTKRGQDVALRCDPISGHVSLYWYRQALGQGPEFLTYFNYEAQQDKSGLPNDRFSAERPEGSISTLTIQRTEQRDSAMYRCASSLALGSGGGSSYNEQFFGPGTRLTVL.

The CDR3 spells CASSTWGGLHEQYF. CDR3 in DNA: TGTGCCAGTAGTACCTGGGGCGGGCTGCACGAGCAGTACTTC. The V call is TRBV19, the J call TRBJ2-7, with D possibly being TRBD1 or TRBD2 (5 bases each). This CDR3 contains 14 residues. Trimming removed 4 bases at V and 5 bases at J, with 15 bases between. Germline V gene data show CDR1 as LNHDA and CDR2 as SQIVND (reference sequence).

About this clonotype itself: Its ends do not fully match the called genes, so a read error is possible. The V and J genes are TRBV6-1 and TRBJ1-4, with 8 bases lining up with TRBD1. The CDR3 contains 14 residues. The germline gives CDR1 MNHNS, CDR2 SASEGT. CDR3 coding DNA: TGTGCCAGCAGCCTCGACAGGGGTAATGATAAACTGTTTTTT. Protein sequence: CASSLDRGNDKLFF.

This clonotype is a singleton in its sample. The genes are TRBV6-6 and TRBJ1-5; D is undetermined. Germline V lookup: CDR1 MNHNY, CDR2 SVGAGI (reference sequence). V lost 8 bases and J 0 bases, leaving 2 bases between the germline ends. The CDR3 extends over 11 amino acids. CDR3 bases: TGTGCCAGCTGTAGCAATCAGCCCCAGCATTTT. This sequence encodes CASCSNQPQHF.

About this clonotype itself: A read error is possible here, since a much larger clone lies one base away. The V call is TRBV6-1, the J call TRBJ1-2, with TRBD1 identical over 7 bases. There are 16 residues in the CDR3. Trimming took 8 bases from V and 4 from J; bases not matched to a gene: 16. Germline V gene lookup returns CDR1 MNHNS and CDR2 SASEGT. CDR3 region: CASGRGPQDTVYGYTF. The CDR3 bases are TGTGCCAGCGGGAGGGGGCCCCAGGATACGGTCTATGGCTACACCTTC.

This clonotype was counted many times. The rearrangement uses TRBV20-1 and TRBJ2-5, with D perhaps matching TRBD1 or TRBD2 (7 bases each). V lost 5 bases, J lost 5 bases, and 15 bases lay in between. This CDR3 has 13 residues. Germline CDR1 and CDR2: DFQATT and SNEGSKA (reference sequence). CDR3 region: CSAGHRGGETQYF. CDR3 nucleotides: TGCAGTGCTGGACACAGGGGAGGGGAGACCCAGTACTTC.

The gene calls are TRBV7-3 and TRBJ2-5; 8 nucleotides agree with TRBD2. The germline CDR1 and CDR2 sequences are SGHTA and FQGTGA. The CDR3 sequence is 14 residues long. Trimming cost V 3 bases and J 1 base; bases outside gene matches: 1. The CDR3 protein is CASSFGTSQETQYF. DNA for the CDR3: TGTGCCAGCAGCTTCGGGACTAGCCAAGAGACCCAGTACTTC.

This clonotype showed up just a few times. V usage is TRBV9 and J usage is TRBJ2-1; D is unclear. Germline V gene lookup returns CDR1 SGDLS and CDR2 YYNGEE. The CDR3 is made up of 15 amino acids. V gave up 0 bases and J gave up 0 bases, with 7 bases separating them. The CDR3 DNA reads as TGTGCCAGCAGCGTAGTTCCTGACTCCTACAATGAGCAGTTCTTC. This translates into CASSVVPDSYNEQFF.

This clonotype has more than one count but fewer than ten. The chain couples TRBV5-1 to TRBJ1-5; D call uncertain. The V end was cut by 0 bases, the J end by 0 bases, with 7 bases between. Germline V gene data show CDR1 as SGHRS and CDR2 as YFSETQ. CDR3 length: 15 amino acids. The CDR3 reads CASSLEPNSNQPQHF. The CDR3 DNA reads as TGCGCCAGCAGCTTGGAACCGAATAGCAATCAGCCCCAGCATTTT.

For this clonotype: Given the absence of the conserved phenylalanine or tryptophan at the CDR3 end, a read error is likely. No DNA is shown, since the ends of the CDR3 on it are uncertain; the CDR3 is the one TCRdb lists. This sequence joins TRBV20-1 and TRBJ2-3; TRBD2 was called by the table and not checked on the DNA. The germline CDR1 and CDR2 sequences are DFQATT and SNEGSKA (reference sequence). The CDR3 has 14 residues if both end residues are counted. The CDR3 sequence: CSATSSTGTDTKYY.

The genes are TRBV27 and TRBJ2-1; D might be TRBD1 or TRBD2, each matching 5 bases. This CDR3 comprises 16 residues. Trimming cost V 4 bases and J 5 bases, with 18 bases left between them. Germline V gene data show CDR1 as MNHEY and CDR2 as SMNVEV (reference sequence). The CDR3 sequence is CASSSSRGLRDNEQFF. For the CDR3, the DNA is TGTGCCAGCAGTTCGTCCCGGGGCCTACGGGACAATGAGCAGTTCTTC.

The rearrangement uses TRBV20-1 and TRBJ2-3; tentatively, D is TRBD2 (7 bases). The germline V gene encodes CDR1 DFQATT and CDR2 SNEGSKA (reference sequence). The CDR3 runs to 14 residues. V lost 3 bases, J lost 2 bases, and 12 bases lay in between. CDR3 sequence (DNA): TGCAGTGCTAGGGGGGGGCCCGTCACAGATACGCAGTATTTT. Translation: CSARGGPVTDTQYF.

This clonotype has a single count. CDR3 coding DNA: TGTGCCAGCAGAGCAGGGGGCAGTAAGAGCAATCAGCCCCAGCATTTT. This codes for CASRAGGSKSNQPQHF. The chain recombines TRBV2 with TRBJ1-5; TRBD1 aligns across 8 bases. The trim removed 6 bases at V and 1 base at J, leaving 8 bases unmatched. CDR1 and CDR2 from the germline V gene are SNHLY and FYNNEI. The CDR3 length is 16 residues.

This chain joins TRBV9 and TRBJ1-1; D ambiguous. The CDR3 consists of 15 residues. Germline CDR1 and CDR2: SGDLS and YYNGEE. The V and J ends lost 3 bases and 0 bases respectively, with 12 bases between them. The CDR3 loop is CASSAFGRLNTEAFF. CDR3 DNA: TGTGCCAGCAGCGCCTTTGGACGGCTGAACACTGAAGCTTTCTTT.

This clonotype was counted between two and nine times. V gene TRBV5-1 combines with J gene TRBJ2-6; D gene ambiguous. Germline V gene data show CDR1 as SGHRS and CDR2 as YFSETQ. V was cut by 3 bases and J by 4 bases, with 17 bases left in between. The length of the CDR3 is 17 residues. The CDR3 nucleotides read TGCGCCAGCAGCTCTTCTGCCGGTTTGGCCGGGGCCAACGTCCTGACTTTC. It yields the protein CASSSSAGLAGANVLTF.

A few counts support this clonotype. The chain carries TRBV27 and TRBJ2-3; no definite D call. Germline V gives CDR1 MNHEY, CDR2 SMNVEV (reference sequence). V was clipped by 1 base and J by 6 bases, with 11 bases between them. The CDR3 is made up of 14 amino acids. CDR3 sequence reads: CASSLYTKGDTQYF. In nucleotides, the CDR3 is TGTGCCAGCAGTTTATACACGAAAGGGGATACGCAGTATTTT.

The genes are TRBV3-1 and TRBJ2-3, with TRBD1 as a possible D gene (6 bases). The V end was cut by 1 base, the J end by 2 bases, with 10 bases between. Per germline, CDR1 LGHDT and CDR2 YNNKEL (reference sequence). The CDR3 covers 15 residues. CDR3 sequence: CASSQALGATDTQYF. CDR3 nucleotides: TGTGCCAGCAGCCAAGCATTGGGGGCCACAGATACGCAGTATTTT.

A remark on this clonotype: The junction and the germline gene differ at one end; a read error may be behind it. This chain links TRBV7-9 with TRBJ2-3; TRBD1 matches at 9 bases. This CDR3 region has 15 residues. From germline, CDR1 is SEHNR and CDR2 FQNEAQ (reference sequence). The CDR3 region is CASSLGDRAADMQYF. The DNA of the CDR3 is TGTGCCAGCAGCTTAGGGGACAGGGCTGCAGATATGCAGTATTTT.

The chain is built from TRBV7-9 and TRBJ1-1; D might be TRBD1 (5 bases). V lost 2 bases, J lost 4 bases, and 8 bases lay in between. Germline values: CDR1 SEHNR, CDR2 FQNEAQ (reference sequence). The CDR3 covers 13 residues. CDR3 nucleotide sequence: TGTGCCAGCAGCTTAAGGGGTAGCACTGAAGCTTTCTTT. Translating gives CASSLRGSTEAFF.